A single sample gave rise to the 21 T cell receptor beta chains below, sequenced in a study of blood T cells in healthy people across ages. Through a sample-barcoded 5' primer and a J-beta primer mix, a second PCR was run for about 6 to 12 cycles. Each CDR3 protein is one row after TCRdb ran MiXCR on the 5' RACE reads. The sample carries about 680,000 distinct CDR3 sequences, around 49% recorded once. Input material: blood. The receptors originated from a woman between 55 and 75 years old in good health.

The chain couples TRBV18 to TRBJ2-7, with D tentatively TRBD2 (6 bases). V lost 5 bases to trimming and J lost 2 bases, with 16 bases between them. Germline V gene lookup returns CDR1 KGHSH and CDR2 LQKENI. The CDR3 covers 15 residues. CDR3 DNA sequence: TGTGCCAGCTCAGACCGCGGTAGCGGTGCCTACGAGCAGTACTTC. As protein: CASSDRGSGAYEQYF.

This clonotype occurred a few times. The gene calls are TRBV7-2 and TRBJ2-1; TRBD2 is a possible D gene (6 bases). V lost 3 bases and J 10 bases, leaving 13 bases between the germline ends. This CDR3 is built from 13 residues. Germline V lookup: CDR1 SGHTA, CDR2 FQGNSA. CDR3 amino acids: CASSLEARGEQFF. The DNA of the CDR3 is TGTGCCAGCAGCTTGGAGGCCCGGGGGGAGCAGTTCTTC.

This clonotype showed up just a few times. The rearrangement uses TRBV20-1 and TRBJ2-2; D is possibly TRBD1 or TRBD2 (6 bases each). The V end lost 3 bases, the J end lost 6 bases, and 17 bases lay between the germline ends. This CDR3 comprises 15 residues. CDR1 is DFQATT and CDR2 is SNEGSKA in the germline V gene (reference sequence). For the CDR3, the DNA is TGCAGTGCTAGCCTATCGGGGGCCATCGCCGGGGAGCTGTTTTTT. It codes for CSASLSGAIAGELFF.

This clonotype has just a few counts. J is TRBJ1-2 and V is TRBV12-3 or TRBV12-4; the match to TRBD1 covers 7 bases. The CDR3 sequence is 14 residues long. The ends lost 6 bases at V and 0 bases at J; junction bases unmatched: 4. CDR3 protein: CASSWTGTNYGYTF. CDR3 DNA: TGTGCCAGCAGCTGGACAGGCACTAACTATGGCTACACCTTC.

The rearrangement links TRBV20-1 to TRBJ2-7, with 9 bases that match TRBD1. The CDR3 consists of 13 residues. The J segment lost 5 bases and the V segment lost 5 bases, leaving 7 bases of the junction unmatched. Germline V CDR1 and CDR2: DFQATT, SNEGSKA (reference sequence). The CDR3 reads CSAGDRDLDEQYF. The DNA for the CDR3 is TGCAGTGCTGGGGACAGGGACCTCGACGAGCAGTACTTC.

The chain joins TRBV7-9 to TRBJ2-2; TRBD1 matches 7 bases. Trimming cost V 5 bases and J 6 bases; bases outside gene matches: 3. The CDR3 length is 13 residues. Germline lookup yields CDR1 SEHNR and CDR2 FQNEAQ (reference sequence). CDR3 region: CASSRDRAGELFF. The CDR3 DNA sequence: TGTGCCAGCAGCCGAGACAGGGCCGGGGAGCTGTTTTTT.

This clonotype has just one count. The chain's CDR3 is CASSQAHGTDNTEAFF. Here the CDR3 DNA reads TGCGCCAGCAGCCAAGCACATGGGACAGATAACACTGAAGCTTTCTTT. The chain recombines TRBV4-3 with TRBJ1-1, with 7 nucleotides matching TRBD1. Germline V lookup: CDR1 LGHNA, CDR2 YSLEER. The J segment lost 2 bases and the V segment lost 1 base, leaving 7 bases of the junction unmatched. The CDR3 is made up of 16 amino acids.

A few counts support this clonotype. The CDR3 is CASSFGPYNEQFF. CDR3 in DNA: TGCGCCAGCAGCTTCGGACCTTACAATGAGCAGTTCTTC. The gene calls are TRBV5-1 and TRBJ2-1; D unclear. V lost 2 bases and J lost 4, with 7 bases in between. From germline, CDR1 is SGHRS and CDR2 YFSETQ. The CDR3 totals 13 residues.

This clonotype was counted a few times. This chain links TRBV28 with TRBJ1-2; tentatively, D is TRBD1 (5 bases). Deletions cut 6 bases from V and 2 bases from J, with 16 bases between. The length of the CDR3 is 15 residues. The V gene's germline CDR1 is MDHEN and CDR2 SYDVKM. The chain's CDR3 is CASRATGTANYGYTF. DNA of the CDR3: TGTGCCAGCAGGGCTACCGGGACGGCGAACTATGGCTACACCTTC.

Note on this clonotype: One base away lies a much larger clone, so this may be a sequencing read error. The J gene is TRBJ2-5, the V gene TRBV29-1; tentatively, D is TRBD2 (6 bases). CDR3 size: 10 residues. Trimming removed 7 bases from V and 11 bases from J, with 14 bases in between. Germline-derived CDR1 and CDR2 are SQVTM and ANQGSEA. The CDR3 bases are TGCAGCGCCACTAGCTCCCTGCAGTACTTC. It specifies CSATSSLQYF.

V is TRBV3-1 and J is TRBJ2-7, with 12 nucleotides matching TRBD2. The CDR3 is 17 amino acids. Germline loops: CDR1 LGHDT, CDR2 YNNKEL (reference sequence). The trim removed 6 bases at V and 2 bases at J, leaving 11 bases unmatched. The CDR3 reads CASSPRTSGIYTYEQYF. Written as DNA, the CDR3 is TGTGCCAGCAGTCCCCGGACTAGCGGGATTTATACCTACGAGCAGTACTTC.

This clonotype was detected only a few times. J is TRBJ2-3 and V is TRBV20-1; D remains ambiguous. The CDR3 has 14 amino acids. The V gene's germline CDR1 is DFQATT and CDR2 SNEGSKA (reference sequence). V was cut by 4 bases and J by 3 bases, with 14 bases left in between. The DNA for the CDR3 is TGCAGTGCTATCCCAAGACCCGGTACAGATACGCAGTATTTT. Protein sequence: CSAIPRPGTDTQYF.

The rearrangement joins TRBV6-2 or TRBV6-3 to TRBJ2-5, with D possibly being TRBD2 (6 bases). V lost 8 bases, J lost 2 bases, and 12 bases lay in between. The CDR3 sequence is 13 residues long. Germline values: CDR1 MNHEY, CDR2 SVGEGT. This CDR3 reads CASRAAGQETQYF. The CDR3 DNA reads TGTGCCAGCCGAGCTGCGGGACAAGAGACCCAGTACTTC.

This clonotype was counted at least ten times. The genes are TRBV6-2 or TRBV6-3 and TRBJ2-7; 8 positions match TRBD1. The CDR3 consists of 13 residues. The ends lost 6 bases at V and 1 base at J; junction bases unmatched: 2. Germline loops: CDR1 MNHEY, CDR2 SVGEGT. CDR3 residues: CASRRTGSYEQYF. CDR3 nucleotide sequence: TGTGCCAGCAGGCGGACAGGGTCCTACGAGCAGTACTTC.

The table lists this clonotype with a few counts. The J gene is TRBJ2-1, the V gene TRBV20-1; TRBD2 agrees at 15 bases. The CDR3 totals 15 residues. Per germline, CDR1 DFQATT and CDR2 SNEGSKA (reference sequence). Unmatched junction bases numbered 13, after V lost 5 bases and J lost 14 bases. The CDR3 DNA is TGCAGTGCTTCACTCCCGGGACTAGCGGGAGGCCCGGAGTTCTTC. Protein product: CSASLPGLAGGPEFF.

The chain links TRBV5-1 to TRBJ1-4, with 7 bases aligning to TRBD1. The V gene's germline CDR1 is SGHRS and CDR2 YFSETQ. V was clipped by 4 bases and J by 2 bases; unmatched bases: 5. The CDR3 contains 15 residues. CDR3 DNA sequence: TGCGCCAGCAGCGTACTACAGGGGACTAATGAAAAACTGTTTTTT. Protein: CASSVLQGTNEKLFF.

The CDR3 DNA reads TGTGCCAGCTCACCGACTAGCGGGAACACAGATACGCAGTATTTT. Its translation is CASSPTSGNTDTQYF. The V gene is TRBV18, the J gene TRBJ2-3, with 11 bases aligning to TRBD2. The CDR3 length is 15 residues. Trimming took 3 bases from V and 2 from J; bases not matched to a gene: 1. CDR1 is KGHSH, CDR2 LQKENI, per germline. The variable domain in full, completed from reference TRBV18 and TRBJ2-3, reads NAGVMQNPRHLVRRRGQEARLRCSPMKGHSHVYWYRQLPEEGLKFMVYLQKENIIDESGMPKERFSAEFPKEGPSILRIQQVVRGDSAAYFCASSPTSGNTDTQYFGPGTRLTVL.

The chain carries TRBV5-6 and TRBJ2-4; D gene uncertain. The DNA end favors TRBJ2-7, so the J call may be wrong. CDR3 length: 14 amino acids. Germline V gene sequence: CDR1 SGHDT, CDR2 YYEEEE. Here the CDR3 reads CASSIGPTKNEQYF. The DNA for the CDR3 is TGTGCCAGCAGCATAGGACCAACCAAAAACGAGCAGTACTTC.

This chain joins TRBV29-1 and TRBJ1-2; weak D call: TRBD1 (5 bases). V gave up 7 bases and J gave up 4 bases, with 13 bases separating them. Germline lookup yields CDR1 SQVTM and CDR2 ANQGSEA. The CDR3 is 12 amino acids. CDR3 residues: CSGLDRAYGYTF. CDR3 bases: TGCAGCGGTCTTGACAGAGCCTATGGCTACACCTTC.

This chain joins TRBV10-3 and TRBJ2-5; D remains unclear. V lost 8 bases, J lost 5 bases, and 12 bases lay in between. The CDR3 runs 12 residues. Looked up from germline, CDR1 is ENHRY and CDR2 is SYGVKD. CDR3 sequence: CAIGAGFETQYF. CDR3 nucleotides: TGTGCCATCGGTGCAGGTTTCGAGACCCAGTACTTC.

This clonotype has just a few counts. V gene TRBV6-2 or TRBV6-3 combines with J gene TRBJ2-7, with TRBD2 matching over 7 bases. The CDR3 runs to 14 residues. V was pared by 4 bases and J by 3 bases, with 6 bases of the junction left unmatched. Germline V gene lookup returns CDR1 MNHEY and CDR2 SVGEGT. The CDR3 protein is CASSSLLADYEQYF. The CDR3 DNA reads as TGTGCCAGCAGTTCACTCCTAGCGGACTACGAGCAGTACTTC.